The sequence of this T cell receptor beta chain was determined in a study of CD8 T cells in Susac syndrome. This CDR3 region has 16 residues. Trimming took off 4 bases at V and 2 bases at J, with 17 bases between the two ends. Sequencing targeted TCR beta in blood CD8+ and CD4+ T cells. The multiple sclerosis controls were treatment-naive patients, and their relapsing-remitting disease was stable or active. It was negative isolation that provided the CD8+ and CD4+ T cells, whereas TEMRA cells were enriched by FACS. Random hexamers served to reverse transcribe roughly 0.45 to 1 ug RNA. The authors amplified TCR beta CDR3 across 54 Vbeta and 13 Jbeta using immunoSEQ multiplex PCR. TCRdb analysed the immunoSEQ multiplex PCR reads with MiXCR anew, one entry per CDR3 protein. The table includes approximately 110,000 distinct CDR3 sequences, 85% to 95% detected once.

This chain connects TRBV12-3 or TRBV12-4 to TRBJ2-5, with D perhaps matching TRBD1 (6 bases). This TCR came from a human donor with multiple sclerosis. What was sequenced was CD8+ T cells from PBMCs. CDR3 sequence: CASSSTLGTPQETQYF. The CDR3 DNA is TGTGCCAGCAGTTCCACCCTCGGGACACCTCAAGAGACCCAGTACTTC.